Sequencing of this T cell receptor (beta chain) was carried out in a study of cytotoxic CD8 clonotypes in ibrutinib-treated CLL. CDR3 size: 12 residues. The V gene's germline CDR1 is LGHNT and CDR2 FRNRAP. Trimming shortened V by 7 bases and J by 1 base, and 8 bases separated the two germline ends. Generated by immunoSEQ multiplex PCR, the TCRdb table keeps only in-frame clones and is missing some. The sample contains 100,000 to 150,000 clones, roughly 85% of which appear only once. Frozen-stored PBMCs produced 1.5 to 2.5 micrograms of genomic DNA for TCR beta libraries. Sequencing used PBMCs, obtained after 24 months of ibrutinib treatment. This clonotype was sampled from a human donor with chronic lymphocytic leukemia. The rearrangement uses TRBV12-5 and TRBJ2-7; weak D call: TRBD2 (6 bases). Here the CDR3 DNA reads TGTGCTAGTGCCCGGGAGTCCTACGAGCAGTACTTC. Translated, it gives CASARESYEQYF.